These T cell receptor beta chains were read from a single sample in a study of blood T cells in healthy people across ages. TCRdb independently ran MiXCR on the 5' RACE reads; one entry per CDR3 protein. In the table there are over 950,000 distinct CDR3 sequences, under 40% of which are singletons. The specimen was blood. Every receptor here comes from a young man in good health. Both conserved end residues are part of each CDR3.

>TRBJ2-1|TRBV29-1|13
CSVEKAWENEQFF
>TRBJ2-5|TRBV6-5|14
CASSYSRGDNEQYF
>TRBJ2-7|TRBV20-1|12
CSARGPSNEQYF
>TRBJ2-1|TRBV6-5|18
CASSYPSSTSGEGNEQFF
>TRBJ1-1|TRBV10-3|17
CAISGSRDGALNTEAFF
>TRBJ1-2|TRBV20-1|13
CSAPTEANYGYTF
>TRBJ2-3|TRBV10-3|14
CAITEGGYTDTQYF
>TRBJ2-2|TRBV6-2/TRBV6-3|15
CASSYPSTGSGELFF
>TRBJ2-7|TRBV7-9|16
CASSRIEMDSFYEQYF
>TRBJ2-5|TRBV15|17
CATSRDRWTGGQETQYF
>NA|TRBV13|16
CASSWAGTGRSETQYF
>TRBJ1-5|TRBV27|12
CASSFLFQPQHF
>TRBJ2-1|TRBV20-1|14
CSAQGVGSYNEQFF
>TRBJ2-5|TRBV2|12
CASSESSETQYF